Shown below are 27 T cell receptor beta chains from a single sample sequenced in a study of blood T cell repertoires in COVID-19. Using immunoSEQ multiplex PCR, the repertoire was profiled, and TCRdb retains in-frame clones only, with some absent. The sample records roughly 400,000 clones, nearly 90% being singletons. Sequencing was done on a sample of PBMCs or T cells enriched from blood (not recorded which). The receptor source for this set is a woman in her twenties or thirties who had recovered from COVID-19.

This clone has just one count. The V call is TRBV11-2, the J call TRBJ1-3, with D tentatively TRBD1 (5 bases). The V end was cut by 6 bases, the J end by 2 bases, with 14 bases between. Per germline, CDR1 SGHAT and CDR2 FQNNGV. There are 15 residues in the CDR3. This chain's CDR3 is CASSAAGEAGNTIYF. The DNA of the CDR3 is TGTGCCAGCAGTGCAGCGGGGGAAGCTGGAAACACCATATATTTT.

J is TRBJ1-1 and V is TRBV2, with 9 nucleotides matching TRBD1. There are 14 residues in the CDR3. Germline CDR1 is SNHLY and CDR2 is FYNNEI. V shed 6 bases, J shed 5 bases, and the junction held 7 bases outside the gene matches. CDR3 nucleotides: TGTGCCAGCAGCGTACAGGGGGCGGGAACTGAAGCTTTCTTT. Encoded protein: CASSVQGAGTEAFF.

Note on this clone: The same CDR3 is also encoded by other DNA sequences in this sample. This chain joins TRBV6-6 and TRBJ1-3; D might be TRBD1 (5 bases). The CDR3 loop spans 15 amino acids. Trimming took off 6 bases at V and 0 bases at J, with 12 bases between the two ends. CDR1 is MNHNY, CDR2 SVGAGI, per germline (reference sequence). CDR3 DNA sequence: TGTGCCAGCAGCCGGGACGGGAGCTCTGGAAACACCATATATTTT. Translated: CASSRDGSSGNTIYF.

This clone was counted a single time. This chain links TRBV29-1 with TRBJ1-2; D perhaps matches TRBD1 (6 bases). V was clipped by 7 bases and J by 4 bases, with 19 bases between them. The CDR3 is made up of 14 amino acids. Germline CDR1 SQVTM, CDR2 ANQGSEA. CDR3: CSARGRGGGYGYTF. In DNA form, the CDR3 reads TGCAGCGCCCGAGGGCGGGGGGGCGGCTATGGCTACACCTTC.

The chain couples TRBV28 to TRBJ1-4, with 8 bases that match TRBD1. Germline assignment: CDR1 MDHEN and CDR2 SYDVKM. Trimming removed 5 bases from V and 4 bases from J; junction bases left unmatched: 6. The CDR3 is 15 amino acids. In DNA, the CDR3 is TGTGCCAGCAGTCCCGACAGGGGAGTTAATGAAAAACTGTTTTTT. Encoded protein: CASSPDRGVNEKLFF.

This chain uses TRBV5-1 with TRBJ1-1; TRBD1 matches 8 bases. This CDR3 region has 14 residues. The germline V gene has CDR1 SGHRS and CDR2 YFSETQ. With V trimmed by 5 bases and J by 1 base, 4 bases remained unmatched. The CDR3 DNA is TGCGCCAGCAGTCACAGGGGGGCGAACACTGAAGCTTTCTTT. Amino acids: CASSHRGANTEAFF.

The chain uses TRBV7-9 and TRBJ2-2, with D perhaps TRBD2 (7 bases). There are 13 residues in the CDR3. The V end was cut by 6 bases, the J end by 7 bases, with 12 bases between. CDR1 is SEHNR, CDR2 FQNEAQ, per germline (reference sequence). The CDR3 DNA sequence: TGTGCCAGCAGGTCGGGGGGCGGCGGGGAGCTGTTTTTT. As protein: CASRSGGGGELFF.

The chain joins TRBV6-5 to TRBJ1-4, with no clear D. Looked up from germline, CDR1 is MNHEY and CDR2 is SVGAGI. Trimming removed 0 bases at V and 8 bases at J, with 10 bases between. This CDR3 has 14 amino acids. CDR3 coding DNA: TGTGCCAGCAGTTACTCGAAACAGAACGAAAAACTGTTTTTT. It specifies CASSYSKQNEKLFF.

The V gene is TRBV6-5, the J gene TRBJ2-1; TRBD1 matches 7 bases. Trimming removed 5 bases from V and 5 bases from J; junction bases left unmatched: 6. Germline CDR1 MNHEY, CDR2 SVGAGI. The CDR3 runs to 14 residues. The CDR3, as DNA: TGTGCCAGCAGTAGGGGACAGCCCCACAATGAGCAGTTCTTC. Its protein is CASSRGQPHNEQFF.

The chain has TRBV7-3 and TRBJ2-7, with unresolved D. V lost 4 bases, J lost 6 bases, and 13 bases lay in between. Germline CDR1 is SGHTA and CDR2 is FQGTGA. The CDR3 has 13 residues. CDR3 bases: TGTGCCAGCAGCTCACGTAGTGGCGGCGAGCAGTACTTC. Translated, it gives CASSSRSGGEQYF.

This clone was seen a few times. The V call is TRBV11-2, the J call TRBJ2-7, with a weak D call TRBD2 (5 bases). Germline V gives CDR1 SGHAT, CDR2 FQNNGV. V was trimmed by 0 bases and J by 3 bases, leaving 12 bases between them. The CDR3 is 15 residues long. The CDR3 region is CASSLEAGPHYEQYF. DNA of the CDR3: TGTGCCAGCAGCTTAGAGGCGGGCCCACACTACGAGCAGTACTTC.

The V and J genes are TRBV10-2 and TRBJ1-1, with 9 nucleotides matching TRBD1. CDR3 length: 15 amino acids. V was clipped by 2 bases and J by 11 bases; unmatched bases: 12. CDR1 is WSHSY and CDR2 is SAAADI in the germline V gene. In DNA form, the CDR3 reads TGCGCCAGCAGTGAGCGACAGGGGGTTTATGTTCGGGCTTTCTTT. Protein product: CASSERQGVYVRAFF.

The chain is built from TRBV7-9 and TRBJ2-1, with TRBD1 as a possible D gene (5 bases). This CDR3 has 15 amino acids. The V gene lost 4 bases and the J gene lost 4 bases, with 14 bases spanning the gap. Per germline, CDR1 SEHNR and CDR2 FQNEAQ (reference sequence). CDR3 amino acids: CASSWVADRYNEQFF. The DNA of the CDR3 is TGTGCCAGCAGCTGGGTGGCTGACAGATACAATGAGCAGTTCTTC.

The chain carries TRBV6-6 and TRBJ2-5; D unclear. The CDR3 loop spans 14 amino acids. Germline assignment: CDR1 MNHNY and CDR2 SVGAGI (reference sequence). V lost 4 bases, J lost 2 bases, and 11 bases lay in between. The CDR3 sequence: CASSWHRFQETQYF. CDR3 sequence (DNA): TGTGCCAGCAGTTGGCACAGATTTCAAGAGACCCAGTACTTC.

This sequence joins TRBV19 and TRBJ1-3; 8 bases align to TRBD1. V lost 5 bases to trimming and J lost 4 bases; unmatched junction nucleotides: 7. The CDR3 runs to 15 residues. Looked up from germline, CDR1 is LNHDA and CDR2 is SQIVND (reference sequence). The CDR3 region has the DNA TGTGCCAGTAGTTCCCCCGGGACAGGCGGAAACACCATATATTTT. It translates to CASSSPGTGGNTIYF. Together with reference TRBV19 and TRBJ1-3, the CDR3 gives the full variable domain: DGGITQSPKYLFRKEGQNVTLSCEQNLNHDAMYWYRQDPGQGLRLIYYSQIVNDFQKGDIAEGYSVSREKKESFPLTVTSAQKNPTAFYLCASSSPGTGGNTIYFGEGSWLTVV.

The chain combines TRBV10-3 with TRBJ1-1, with D possibly matching TRBD1 (6 bases). CDR3 length: 14 residues. The germline V gene encodes CDR1 ENHRY and CDR2 SYGVKD. Trimming removed 3 bases from V and 0 bases from J, with 8 bases in between. The CDR3, as DNA: TGTGCCATCAGTGATCAGGGGATGAACACTGAAGCTTTCTTT. This translates into CAISDQGMNTEAFF.

This chain links TRBV5-5 with TRBJ1-3; D might be TRBD1 (5 bases). The CDR3 has 15 amino acids. Germline V gives CDR1 SGHKS, CDR2 YYEKEE (reference sequence). V lost 5 bases, J lost 0 bases, and 12 bases lay in between. CDR3 loop: CASRSTATSGNTIYF. As DNA, the CDR3 is TGTGCCAGCAGATCGACAGCCACCTCTGGAAACACCATATATTTT. Full variable domain (outside the CDR3, taken from reference TRBV5-5 and TRBJ1-3): DAGVTQSPTHLIKTRGQQVTLRCSPISGHKSVSWYQQVLGQGPQFIFQYYEKEERGRGNFPDRFSARQFPNYSSELNVNALLLGDSALYLCASRSTATSGNTIYFGEGSWLTVV.

This chain links TRBV5-1 with TRBJ2-1; the D gene is possibly TRBD2 (5 bases). The germline gives CDR1 SGHRS, CDR2 YFSETQ. V was cut by 4 bases and J by 0 bases, with 14 bases left in between. The CDR3 extends over 16 amino acids. CDR3 sequence reads: CASSPVPGFSYNEQFF. CDR3 DNA: TGCGCCAGCAGCCCGGTACCGGGGTTCTCCTACAATGAGCAGTTCTTC. Combining the CDR3 with reference TRBV5-1 and TRBJ2-1 gives the whole variable domain KAGVTQTPRYLIKTRGQQVTLSCSPISGHRSVSWYQQTPGQGLQFLFEYFSETQRNKGNFPGRFSGRQFSNSRSEMNVSTLELGDSALYLCASSPVPGFSYNEQFFGPGTRLTVL.

The J gene is TRBJ1-6, the V gene TRBV3-1 (or the pseudogene TRBV3-2), with D possibly being TRBD1 (6 bases). The CDR3 sequence is 19 residues long. Germline V gene sequence: CDR1 LGHDT, CDR2 YNNKEL (reference sequence). V was trimmed by 1 base and J by 5 bases, leaving 21 bases between them. The CDR3, as DNA: TGTGCCAGCAGCCAAGTAATTCGTGTCAGGGGATCGAATAATTCACCCCTCCACTTT. Translating it yields CASSQVIRVRGSNNSPLHF.

The V gene is TRBV12-3 or TRBV12-4, the J gene TRBJ2-7; the D gene is possibly TRBD2 (5 bases). V lost 6 bases, J lost 1 base, and 10 bases lay in between. This CDR3 is 13 amino acids long. The CDR3 reads CASRKRDSYEQYF. CDR3 nucleotides: TGTGCCAGCAGAAAGAGGGATTCCTACGAGCAGTACTTC.

The V gene is TRBV30, the J gene TRBJ2-7; the match to TRBD2 covers 10 bases. J was trimmed by 2 bases and V by 5 bases; bases with no gene match: 3. This CDR3 has 13 residues. The germline V gene encodes CDR1 GTSNPN and CDR2 SVGIG (reference sequence). DNA for the CDR3: TGTGCCTGGGGTAGCGGGGGGACCTACGAGCAGTACTTC. The encoded protein is CAWGSGGTYEQYF.

The gene calls are TRBV27 and TRBJ1-3; 7 bases fit TRBD1. This CDR3 spans 15 amino acids. The germline V gene encodes CDR1 MNHEY and CDR2 SMNVEV (reference sequence). The J segment lost 0 bases and the V segment lost 2 bases, leaving 1 base of the junction unmatched. The CDR3 region is CASSLDRASGNTIYF. CDR3 in DNA: TGTGCCAGCAGTTTAGACAGGGCCTCTGGAAACACCATATATTTT.

Concerning this clone itself: The same CDR3 arises from other DNA sequences in this sample as well. The rearrangement joins TRBV12-3 or TRBV12-4 to TRBJ1-1, with no clear D. The ends were cut back, 5 bases at V and 1 base at J, with 8 bases in the middle. The CDR3 runs to 13 residues. CDR3 nucleotide sequence: TGTGCCAGCAGTCTTACAGAGAACACTGAAGCTTTCTTT. This codes for CASSLTENTEAFF.

The gene calls are TRBV27 and TRBJ2-6; tentative D call: TRBD1 (6 bases). CDR3 length equals 17 residues. Trimming shortened V by 6 bases and J by 0 bases, and 15 bases separated the two germline ends. Germline loops: CDR1 MNHEY, CDR2 SMNVEV (reference sequence). CDR3 sequence reads: CASRDRKNFSGANVLTF. CDR3 in DNA: TGTGCCAGCAGGGACAGAAAAAATTTCTCTGGGGCCAACGTCCTGACTTTC.

The chain has TRBV27 and TRBJ2-1; TRBD2 agrees at 8 bases. Germline loops: CDR1 MNHEY, CDR2 SMNVEV (reference sequence). This CDR3 contains 14 residues. The ends lost 3 bases at V and 7 bases at J; junction bases unmatched: 5. CDR3 DNA: TGTGCCAGCAGTTTGGCGGGAGGAGGGAATGAGCAGTTCTTC. This sequence encodes CASSLAGGGNEQFF.

This clone was seen more than once but under ten times. This rearrangement joins TRBV18 to TRBJ1-4; D ambiguous. This CDR3 has 15 residues. V shed 3 bases and J shed 5 bases, with 13 bases lying between them. Germline CDR1 is KGHSH and CDR2 is LQKENI. The CDR3 DNA reads TGTGCCAGCTCACCGTTGCCGGAGAAGAATGAAAAACTGTTTTTT. Residues: CASSPLPEKNEKLFF. The full variable domain, completed using reference TRBV18 and TRBJ1-4, is NAGVMQNPRHLVRRRGQEARLRCSPMKGHSHVYWYRQLPEEGLKFMVYLQKENIIDESGMPKERFSAEFPKEGPSILRIQQVVRGDSAAYFCASSPLPEKNEKLFFGSGTQLSVL.

This chain connects TRBV5-1 to TRBJ2-7; 8 nucleotides agree with TRBD1. CDR3 length: 15 residues. V gave up 0 bases and J gave up 3 bases; unmatched junction bases: 5. Looked up from germline, CDR1 is SGHRS and CDR2 is YFSETQ. CDR3 sequence reads: CASSLGTGGFYEQYF. The CDR3 region has the DNA TGCGCCAGCAGCTTGGGCACAGGGGGGTTCTACGAGCAGTACTTC.